This TCR beta chain was sequenced in a study of blood T cells in healthy people across ages. Study conclusions and caveats: Age advanced and TCR beta diversity per million T cells fell, roughly linearly.

CDR1 and CDR2 (germline): MNHNY, SVGAGI (reference sequence). This CDR3 has 13 residues. With 6 bases clipped from V and 7 bases from J, the junction kept 3 bases outside the gene matches. This clonotype was recorded a few times. Its antigen is as yet unknown. Primed by a sample-barcoded 5' primer and a J-beta primer mix, a second PCR proceeded for 7 to 11 cycles. All samples gave at least 2.5 million CDR3-containing paired-end reads. TCRdb processed the 5' RACE reads anew with MiXCR; each CDR3 protein has one entry. The profile shows roughly 1.9 million distinct CDR3 sequences, around 42% of them singletons. Total RNA was isolated from each sample in quantities of at least 5 micrograms.

The clonotype was recovered from a human donor in good health. V and J are TRBV6-6 and TRBJ1-2; 12 bases align to TRBD1. Sequencing input: blood. In DNA, the CDR3 is TGTGCCAGCAGGGGACAGGGGGCGGCTGGCTACACCTTC. It codes for CASRGQGAAGYTF.